This T cell receptor beta chain was sequenced in a study of blood T cell repertoires in COVID-19. Across the whole study: Specimens from acute and convalescent COVID-19 originated in the United States, Italy and Spain. The analysed material was cDNA or gDNA that came from T cells, B-cell-depleted T cells, or PBMCs.

The V and J ends lost 8 bases and 5 bases, in that order; junction bases with no gene match: 10. Germline loops: CDR1 SNHLY, CDR2 FYNNEI. This CDR3 comprises 14 residues. As handled by the study authors: For nucleated cells, counts were estimated from reference gene primer amplification. Some clones are missing from TCRdb's copy, which holds only in-frame ones; the method was immunoSEQ multiplex PCR. V, J and clone size are taken as reported in that table, and D and trimming were inferred from the DNA itself. The sample has some 150,000 clones, 70% to 90% seen once. The sample holds many counts of this clone.

This receptor was obtained from a man in his forties who had recovered from COVID-19. V is TRBV2 and J is TRBJ2-7; 9 nucleotides align to TRBD1. Sequencing was carried out using peripheral blood. This CDR3 reads CASGTGTGTHEQYF. The CDR3 DNA sequence: TGTGCCAGCGGCACCGGGACAGGGACCCACGAGCAGTACTTC.